Included here is one TCR beta chain sequence, with context. Its matching antigen is unknown. The data belong to a study of beta chain features in type 1 diabetes. Findings of the study overall: Sampled from patients, naive, central memory and Treg TCRB repertoires appeared more similar than those sampled from healthy donors.

The authors reverse transcribed all of the isolated RNA, so sequencing captured expressed TCRB transcripts. TCRdb keeps only in-frame clones here, not all; method: immunoSEQ multiplex PCR. Of roughly 290,000 clones listed, 8% are singletons. The CDR3 loop spans 14 amino acids. J was trimmed by 3 bases and V by 6 bases; bases with no gene match: 5. Germline V gives CDR1 MNHEY, CDR2 SVGAGI. The sample taken for sequencing was central memory CD4+ T cells from blood. This TCR was recovered from a woman under 30 in good health. The chain employs TRBV6-5 and TRBJ2-1; 7 bases map to TRBD1. In DNA form, the CDR3 reads TGTGCCAGCAGCCTGACAGGGAACTACAATGAGCAGTTCTTC. Its protein product is CASSLTGNYNEQFF.